The T cell receptor beta chain described here comes from a study of identical twins. Study results and caveats: Diverse VJ usage suggested most zero-insertion clonotypes were not invariant T cells.

TCRdb recomputed calls from the 5' RACE reads with MiXCR, one row per CDR3 protein. The sample has hundreds of thousands of distinct CDR3 sequences, about 9.4% seen once. As for this clonotype: Its antigen is still unknown.

Germline lookup yields CDR1 LGHDT and CDR2 YNNKEL (reference sequence). This CDR3 has 15 amino acids. Between the trimmed V and J ends, which lost 0 bases and 9 bases, there was a span of 15 bases. The sample also formed part of further work on yellow fever vaccine responses in identical twins.

Sequencing input: PBMCs. V usage is TRBV3-1 and J usage is TRBJ2-1; D may be TRBD2 (5 bases). This sequence was found in a woman aged 18-35 years in good health. In DNA, the CDR3 is TGTGCCAGCAGCCAAGATGTCGGTCTAGCTAGTGAGCAGTTCTTC. Translated, it gives CASSQDVGLASEQFF.